This is a list of T cell receptor beta chains from one sample in a study of radiotherapy plus CTLA-4 blockade in lung cancer. Using immunoSEQ multiplex PCR, the repertoire was profiled, and TCRdb retains in-frame clones only, with some absent. The data contain tens of thousands of clones, about 79% of them singletons. Sequences were derived from peripheral blood, sampled from a patient treated with radiotherapy plus ipilimumab. These receptors came from a human donor with non-small cell lung cancer who had a partial response to radiotherapy plus ipilimumab. Some clones in this sample may be carry-over from other donors' samples. CDR3s include the opening cysteine and the closing phenylalanine or tryptophan. The D gene is left open where the match is weak. The size field is filled for only some rows; it gives once, few, many or a size class.

CDR3nt | CDR3aa | v_gene | abundance | j_gene | d_gene
TGTGCCAGCTCACGACTAGCGGGAGGGCAAGAGACCCAGTACTTC | CASSRLAGGQETQYF | TRBV18 | . | TRBJ2-5 | TRBD2
TGTGCCAGCAGCCCTACTAGCGTACACACCGGGGAGCTGTTTTTT | CASSPTSVHTGELFF | TRBV7-2 | once | TRBJ2-2 | TRBD2
TGCAGTGCGATGGACAACTACGAGCAGTACTTC | CSAMDNYEQYF | TRBV20-1 | . | TRBJ2-7 | .
TGTGCCAGCAGCTTAGACCTGGATAGCGGGGCGGGCACAGATACGCAGTATTTT | CASSLDLDSGAGTDTQYF | TRBV7-2 | once | TRBJ2-3 | TRBD2
TGTGCCAGCAAATACAGGGGGCACGGAGAGACCCAGTACTTC | CASKYRGHGETQYF | TRBV2 | . | TRBJ2-5 | TRBD1
TGTGCCAGTAGTTCTCCAAGCAGGGACTATGGCTACACCTTC | CASSSPSRDYGYTF | TRBV19 | . | TRBJ1-2 | .
TGTGCCAGCTCACCTAACCCCCAGGTCTACGAGCAGTACTTC | CASSPNPQVYEQYF | TRBV18 | . | TRBJ2-7 | .
TGTGCCAGCAAACTAGCGGGGCGATACAATGAGCAGTTCTTC | CASKLAGRYNEQFF | TRBV7-2 | . | TRBJ2-1 | TRBD2
TGTGCCACCAGCAGAGTGTCCCGGGGGACCCAGTACTTC | CATSRVSRGTQYF | TRBV15 | . | TRBJ2-5 | .
TGTGCCAGCAGCCCAACTCTGAGCGGGGCCACAGATACGCAGTATTTT | CASSPTLSGATDTQYF | TRBV7-2 | . | TRBJ2-3 | TRBD2
TGTGCCAGCAGCCTCTCTGGACTAGCGGTAGAAGGGGAGCAGTTCTTC | CASSLSGLAVEGEQFF | TRBV4-2 | . | TRBJ2-1 | TRBD2
TGTGCCAGCTCTCAGGAGGGGTCAAACACTGAAGCTTTCTTT | CASSQEGSNTEAFF | TRBV18 | . | TRBJ1-1 | .
TGTGCCAGCAGCTTATATGGGACTAGCGGGGGGGCCGGGGAGACCCAGTACTTC | CASSLYGTSGGAGETQYF | TRBV7-3 | . | TRBJ2-5 | TRBD2
TGTGCCAGCAGTGAGGCTAGCGGGGGCCCCTACAATGAGCAGTTCTTC | CASSEASGGPYNEQFF | TRBV25-1 | . | TRBJ2-1 | TRBD2
TGCAGCTTCCGGGGGGACTCCTACGAGCAGTACTTC | CSFRGDSYEQYF | TRBV29-1 | . | TRBJ2-7 | TRBD2
TGCGCCAGCAGCCCCCCTCGGGGGACGCAGTACTACAATGAGCAGTTCTTC | CASSPPRGTQYYNEQFF | TRBV4-1 | . | TRBJ2-1 | .
TGTGCCAGCAGTAGAATAGCGGGAGCCCCCACAGATACGCAGTATTTT | CASSRIAGAPTDTQYF | TRBV27 | . | TRBJ2-3 | TRBD2